This TCR beta chain comes out of a study of cytomegalovirus exposure and HLA in healthy donors (dated 2017 in TCRdb). For the wider study: According to a later analysis, one platform produced both the approximately 110 validation repertoires and the approximately 670 repertoires of the first cohort. Besides the first cohort of 550 to 750 subjects, a separate validation cohort made up of 120 different subjects was used. The study aimed to test whether signatures of past pathogen exposure could be identified by cataloging public T cell receptors. To predict cytomegalovirus infection status, the study combined high-throughput TCR immunosequencing, statistical association of individual TCRs with disease status, and machine learning.

Separate from the roughly 660-subject first cohort, the validation cohort of more than 90 subjects was the group to which the donors belonged. Points the paper makes about the study in general: According to the authors, the approach could potentially be generalized to other disease states and immunological phenotypes. In both the original and validation cohorts, the classifier was reported to diagnose cytomegalovirus status with high specificity and sensitivity. In vitro tests confirmed that three of the cytomegalovirus-associated TCR beta chains recognize cytomegalovirus antigens. All 120 or so repertoires were used to score co-occurrence in the validation cohort in a later analysis, because that analysis had no HLA typing for the cohort. Most TCR sequences were observed very rarely across donors, whereas some public TCRs were present in many individuals. A total of 150 or so TCR beta chains were listed by the study as associated with cytomegalovirus. A later analysis found that TCRs clustered in the first cohort also tended to co-occur in the roughly 120 validation repertoires, with 90% to 95% of cluster scores above 0.

Library generation was performed with the immunoSEQ multiplex PCR assay. As for the authors' bioinformatics: A statistical classification framework was built to diagnose cytomegalovirus status from the catalog of TCR beta chain sequences. Imported from immuneACCESS, the table was reduced by TCRdb to in-frame sequences with V and J called. These copies leave out some clones; in studies compared against another copy, an unresolved V gene accounts for under half, and the cause of the remainder is not known. V, J and clone size were drawn from that table, and D and trimming were deduced from the DNA. The sample data list tens of thousands of clones, and over 90% of these were observed just once. Clones ranked in the top ten supply more than 3.5% of the sample. Looking up the germline V gene yields CDR1 SNHLY and CDR2 FYNNEI. V sheds 7 bases and J sheds 4 bases, leaving 13 bases between their ends. The CDR3, from cysteine to phenylalanine, totals 13 residues. The only DNA kept is the CDR3, 39 bases in frame from the first base.

Points on this clone: The antigen it binds to is not known. Base qualities are not at hand, and no much larger clone is one base apart.

The origin of this receptor is a woman younger than 30 in good health and CMV-seropositive. The sample comprised PBMCs. The chain employs TRBV2 and TRBJ1-1, with no confident D gene call. The base sequence is TGTGCCAGCACAAGGACGGGGTCCACTGAAGCTTTCTTT. Its coded protein is CASTRTGSTEAFF.